The clone carrying this T cell receptor beta chain was observed a handful of times. The antigen remains undetermined. The data derive from a study of human T cells and chemical hapten exposure. Time point defined: pre-sensitization, week 0. Treatment reported: therapeutic diphenylcyclopropenone sensitization with weekly scalp DPC. Notes on the study in general: There were significantly more large CDR3 similarity clusters among expanded TCRs than among controls.

Germline V gives CDR1 SQVTM, CDR2 ANQGSEA. Deletions cut 2 bases from V and 9 bases from J, with 11 bases between. The CDR3 runs 12 residues. One entry per CDR3 protein, called by TCRdb with MiXCR from the RACE reads. This repertoire shows 80,000 to 100,000 distinct CDR3 sequences, roughly 8.8% found once; its top ten account for around 3.6%. This sequence was found in a woman aged 40 to 50 with alopecia areata. Some clones in this sample may be carry-over from other donors' samples. The rearrangement joins TRBV29-1 to TRBJ2-1; D ambiguous. The sequences come from whole blood, collected in connection with sensitization to the hapten diphenylcyclopropenone (DPC). The CDR3 nucleotides are TGCAGCGTTGAAAGGGTGGATATTGAGCAGTTCTTC. Encoded protein: CSVERVDIEQFF.